This entry features one T cell receptor beta chain sequence. The sample belongs to a study of identical twins. TCRdb analysed the 5' RACE reads with MiXCR anew, one entry per CDR3 protein. The sample shows roughly 720,000 distinct CDR3 sequences, roughly 18% of them seen only once. Germline values: CDR1 SEHNR, CDR2 FQNEAQ (reference sequence). V trimming: 0 bases; J trimming: 8 bases; junction bases outside the gene matches: 4. This CDR3 spans 15 amino acids. The sample was also linked to a second study, of T cells expressing NK-cell markers.

The chain combines TRBV7-9 with TRBJ1-6, with 7 positions matching TRBD1. This clonotype originated in a woman under 30 in good health. Sequences were obtained from PBMCs. CDR3 DNA sequence: TGTGCCAGCAGCTTAGCAACAGGGGAATATTCACCCCTCCACTTT. Translated: CASSLATGEYSPLHF.